This TCR beta chain was recovered during a study of blood T cell repertoires in COVID-19. Overall study: Some COVID-19 samples were acute and others convalescent; all came from the United States, Italy and Spain. PBMCs, B-cell-depleted T cells, or T cells provided the cDNA or gDNA that made up the material.

As processed by the authors: The authors estimated nucleated cell counts from reference gene primer amplification. The repertoire was sequenced with immunoSEQ multiplex PCR; TCRdb's copy has only in-frame clones and lacks some. V and J calls plus clone size are reproduced from that table; the DNA served to infer D and trimming. The sample has about 97,000 clones; about 83% are singletons. V dropped 3 bases and J dropped 2; count of bases not matched to a gene: 4. Germline V lookup: CDR1 LNHNV, CDR2 YYDKDF (reference sequence). CDR3 size: 14 residues. Source material: peripheral blood. This chain links TRBV15 with TRBJ2-7; TRBD1 matches at 7 bases. The sequence derives from a human donor in a cohort sampled during active COVID-19. Here the CDR3 reads CATSRGQRTYEQYF. CDR3 in DNA: TGTGCCACCAGCAGGGGACAGAGAACCTACGAGCAGTACTTC.